One and the same sample provided the 17 T cell receptor beta chains below, sequenced in a study of T cell repertoires in cytomegalovirus infection. TCRdb independently ran MiXCR on the reads; one entry per CDR3 protein. The sample holds around 490,000 distinct CDR3 sequences, around 27% seen once. Sample: PBMCs. The source is a human donor in good health (CMV status not recorded). Some clones in this sample may be carry-over from other donors' samples.

The V gene is TRBV5-1, the J gene TRBJ2-7; no definite D call. Germline CDR1 and CDR2: SGHRS and YFSETQ. The V end was cut by 6 bases, the J end by 7 bases, with 17 bases between. This CDR3 contains 13 residues. The CDR3 DNA is TGCGCCAGCAAGAATCCCAGTCTCCGGGAGCAGTACTTC. Protein: CASKNPSLREQYF.

The table lists this clonotype with many counts. This rearrangement joins TRBV7-2 to TRBJ1-1; no firm D call. This CDR3 is built from 13 residues. V shed 5 bases and J shed 0 bases, with 7 bases lying between them. Germline V CDR1 and CDR2: SGHTA, FQGNSA. The CDR3 reads CASSPPVNTEAFF. CDR3 DNA sequence: TGTGCCAGCAGCCCCCCGGTGAACACTGAAGCTTTCTTT.

The V call is TRBV15, the J call TRBJ2-2; possibly TRBD2 for D (6 bases). Trimming took 1 base from V and 4 from J, leaving 13 bases between them. This CDR3 contains 16 residues. Germline V lookup: CDR1 LNHNV, CDR2 YYDKDF (reference sequence). This CDR3 reads CATSRVGGIPTGELFF. CDR3 DNA: TGTGCCACCAGCAGAGTCGGCGGGATTCCCACCGGGGAGCTGTTTTTT.

This clonotype appeared a few times. This chain links TRBV7-9 with TRBJ2-4; either TRBD1 or TRBD2 may supply D (5 bases each). CDR3 length: 17 residues. CDR1 and CDR2 (germline): SEHNR, FQNEAQ (reference sequence). Trimming took off 0 bases at V and 8 bases at J, with 20 bases between the two ends. The CDR3 sequence is CASSLASRDPEEDIQYF. DNA for the CDR3: TGTGCCAGCAGCTTAGCGTCCAGGGACCCCGAAGAGGACATTCAGTACTTC. The entire variable domain, with the rest obtained from reference TRBV7-9 and TRBJ2-4, is as follows: DTGVSQNPRHKITKRGQNVTFRCDPISEHNRLYWYRQTLGQGPEFLTYFQNEAQLEKSRLLSDRFSAERPKGSFSTLEIQRTEQGDSAMYLCASSLASRDPEEDIQYFGAGTRLSVL.

Remarks on this clonotype: At one end, the junction sequence differs from germline, possibly due to a read error. J is TRBJ2-1 and V is TRBV5-1, with 7 bases matching TRBD1. Germline CDR1 and CDR2: SGHRS and YFSETQ. The CDR3 has 16 residues. CDR3 DNA sequence: TGCGCCAGCAGCTTGGAGGGGGCAGTTAGGTACAGTGAGCAGTTCTTC. Amino acids: CASSLEGAVRYSEQFF. Filled out from reference TRBV5-1 and TRBJ2-1, the complete variable domain reads KAGVTQTPRYLIKTRGQQVTLSCSPISGHRSVSWYQQTPGQGLQFLFEYFSETQRNKGNFPGRFSGRQFSNSRSEMNVSTLELGDSALYLCASSLEGAVRYSEQFFGPGTRLTVL.

This clonotype has a handful of counts. The chain combines TRBV18 with TRBJ1-5; D is ambiguous. This CDR3 is 15 amino acids long. Trimming removed 3 bases at V and 0 bases at J, with 9 bases between. Per germline, CDR1 KGHSH and CDR2 LQKENI. The CDR3 DNA reads as TGTGCCAGCTCACCCCGGGCCAGTAGCAATCAGCCCCAGCATTTT. Amino acids: CASSPRASSNQPQHF.

The chain employs TRBV4-2 and TRBJ2-1; 11 bases align to TRBD2. CDR1 is LGHNA, CDR2 YNFKEQ, per germline. The CDR3 is 18 amino acids. V shed 4 bases, J shed 7 bases, and the junction held 15 bases outside the gene matches. The CDR3 nucleotides are TGTGCCAGCAGCCCAGAGGTCTTAGCGGGAGGGCCTGGGAATGAGCAGTTCTTC. Translated, it gives CASSPEVLAGGPGNEQFF.

CDR3 loop: CASNRLGREGNNEQFF. CDR3 nucleotides: TGTGCCTCCAACCGCCTCGGGCGGGAGGGTAACAATGAGCAGTTCTTC. The chain uses TRBV6-1 and TRBJ2-1, with 9 positions matching TRBD2. This CDR3 has 16 amino acids. Per the germline V gene, CDR1 is MNHNS and CDR2 is SASEGT. Trimming took 11 bases from V and 5 from J; bases not matched to a gene: 16.

The table lists this clonotype with many counts. The V gene is TRBV7-2, the J gene TRBJ1-1; TRBD1 agrees at 8 bases. This CDR3 has 14 residues. J lost 1 base, V lost 3 bases, and 1 base had no gene match. From germline, CDR1 is SGHTA and CDR2 FQGNSA. CDR3 bases: TGTGCCAGCAGCTTTGACAGGGGGAACACTGAAGCTTTCTTT. As protein: CASSFDRGNTEAFF.

To note about this clonotype: An end of the junction differs from the germline gene, which may be a read error. This sequence joins TRBV7-9 and TRBJ2-2, with a possible D match to TRBD1 (6 bases). Germline V gives CDR1 SEHNR, CDR2 FQNEAQ (reference sequence). The length of the CDR3 is 15 residues. The CDR3: CASSSVGDRPGDLFF. Written as DNA, the CDR3 is TGTGCCAGCAGCTCAGTAGGAGACAGGCCCGGGGATCTGTTTTTT.

V usage is TRBV7-2 and J usage is TRBJ1-1; TRBD1 might be the D (5 bases). Germline values: CDR1 SGHTA, CDR2 FQGNSA. The CDR3 has 14 amino acids. Trimming left V 5 bases short and J 6 bases short, with 16 bases between. The CDR3 DNA reads as TGTGCCAGCAGCCAGCTCGGGGGGAGGGCTGAAGCTTTCTTT. Translation: CASSQLGGRAEAFF.

V gene TRBV11-2 combines with J gene TRBJ2-7; maybe TRBD2 (5 bases). V was pared by 7 bases and J by 0 bases, with 25 bases between. In germline, CDR1 is SGHAT, CDR2 FQNNGV. The length of the CDR3 is 18 residues. The DNA for the CDR3 is TGTGCCAGCACTACCTACTTGGGAGAAAGCGGTAGCTCCTACGAGCAGTACTTC. This codes for CASTTYLGESGSSYEQYF.

The chain employs TRBV15 and TRBJ2-2; D is unclear. The CDR3 is 15 amino acids. The germline V gene encodes CDR1 LNHNV and CDR2 YYDKDF (reference sequence). Trimming left V 0 bases short and J 1 base short, with 6 bases between. DNA for the CDR3: TGTGCCACCAGCAGAGACCGGTTGAACACCGGGGAGCTGTTTTTT. Residues: CATSRDRLNTGELFF.

V gene TRBV4-2 combines with J gene TRBJ2-3; 8 bases map to TRBD2. The germline V gene encodes CDR1 LGHNA and CDR2 YNFKEQ. V was clipped by 4 bases and J by 6 bases; unmatched bases: 12. This CDR3 has 16 residues. CDR3 protein: CASSPGWSGSVDTQYF. CDR3 DNA sequence: TGTGCCAGCAGCCCTGGGTGGAGCGGGAGTGTGGATACGCAGTATTTT.

This clonotype has only a few counts. The rearrangement joins TRBV7-2 to TRBJ2-1, with 9 bases identical to TRBD2. There are 16 residues in the CDR3. The germline CDR1 and CDR2 sequences are SGHTA and FQGNSA. Losses at the gene ends were 4 bases for V and 3 bases for J; bases not matched to a gene: 7. The DNA for the CDR3 is TGTGCCAGCAGCTCCTTAGCGGGAGCGGTCTACAATGAGCAGTTCTTC. The encoded protein is CASSSLAGAVYNEQFF.

This clonotype was counted between two and nine times. The genes are TRBV24-1 and TRBJ2-1; 12 nucleotides agree with TRBD2. CDR1 and CDR2 (germline): KGHDR, SFDVKD. The CDR3 has 19 amino acids. J gave up 0 bases and V 4 bases, and 9 bases lay outside the gene matches. The CDR3 region has the DNA TGTGCCACCAGTGACCCGACTAGCGGGAGACTCAGCTCCTACAATGAGCAGTTCTTC. This encodes CATSDPTSGRLSSYNEQFF.

This chain uses TRBV4-1 with TRBJ1-4; D may be TRBD1 (6 bases). CDR1 and CDR2 (germline): MGHRA, YSYEKL. Trimming cost V 4 bases and J 11 bases, with 14 bases left between them. The CDR3 runs 13 residues. Written as DNA, the CDR3 is TGCGCCAGCAGCCGAGATACAGGGTATAAACTGTTTTTT. Translation gives CASSRDTGYKLFF.